The 17 T cell receptor beta chains listed next were all sequenced from one sample in a study of patients and donors after allogeneic stem cell transplantation (TCRdb year 2020). Library preparation was by RT-PCR. The instrument given in TCRdb is NextSeq 550. In TCRdb, the public reads were trimmed at Q25 with fastp and aligned with MiXCR, with productive beta chains retained. Identical CDR3 proteins give one entry, which carries the most common genes and DNA. Recorded for this sample are about 110,000 distinct CDR3 sequences; 35% of them occurred a single time. In total, the top ten clones hold around 30% of the sample. Sequencing used blood, either unsorted or a sorted T cell fraction (not recorded which). These receptors were taken from a human donor who was either an allogeneic HSCT recipient or a stem cell or donor lymphocyte infusion donor (not recorded which). It is not recorded whose cells these are; they may come from a transplant donor.

This clonotype was counted between two and nine times. The V and J genes are TRBV4-2 and TRBJ2-5; no firm D call. The V end lost 1 base, the J end lost 0 bases, and 12 bases lay between the germline ends. Germline CDR1 is LGHNA and CDR2 is YNFKEQ. CDR3 length equals 16 residues. The CDR3 is CASSQVMVLYQETQYF. The CDR3, as DNA: TGTGCCAGCAGCCAAGTTATGGTTTTGTACCAAGAGACCCAGTACTTC.

This clonotype appeared many times. This chain uses TRBV12-3 or TRBV12-4 with TRBJ1-1; the D gene is possibly TRBD1 (6 bases). The CDR3 is made up of 13 amino acids. Trimming took off 3 bases at V and 8 bases at J, with 13 bases between the two ends. DNA for the CDR3: TGTGCCAGCAGTTTCGACTTTGGGACAGAAGCTTTCTTT. Translated: CASSFDFGTEAFF.

This clonotype was found a few times. The genes are TRBV20-1 and TRBJ2-1; D ambiguous. With 3 bases removed from V and 5 bases from J, the gap between germline ends came to 14 bases. CDR1 and CDR2 from the germline V gene are DFQATT and SNEGSKA (reference sequence). This CDR3 has 14 residues. In DNA form, the CDR3 reads TGCAGTGCTAGCGCTCTGGCAGAAAACAATGAGCAGTTCTTC. This gives the protein CSASALAENNEQFF.

The chain carries TRBV6-5 and TRBJ1-5, with D possibly TRBD1 on 6 matching bases. Germline loops: CDR1 MNHEY, CDR2 SVGAGI. With 6 bases removed from V and 2 bases from J, the gap between germline ends came to 14 bases. This CDR3 has 15 amino acids. CDR3: CASSDRIPGNQPQHF. The CDR3, as DNA: TGTGCCAGCAGCGACAGGATCCCGGGCAATCAGCCCCAGCATTTT.

Here the CDR3 reads CASSTRTGGNQPQHF. The CDR3 nucleotides are TGTGCCAGCAGTACCAGGACAGGTGGCAATCAGCCCCAGCATTTT. The chain combines TRBV12-3 or TRBV12-4 with TRBJ1-5; TRBD1 aligns across 7 bases. The junction had 6 bases not matched to a gene; V was cut back by 5 bases and J by 2 bases. The CDR3 spans 15 residues.

V is TRBV20-1 and J is TRBJ2-2; 10 positions agree with TRBD1. V lost 0 bases to trimming and J lost 3 bases; unmatched junction nucleotides: 7. The CDR3 covers 17 residues. CDR1 is DFQATT, CDR2 SNEGSKA, per germline (reference sequence). CDR3 coding DNA: TGCAGTGCTAGAGATCCAACCGGGACAGGGGACACCGGGGAGCTGTTTTTT. It translates to CSARDPTGTGDTGELFF.

The chain carries TRBV28 and TRBJ2-3; TRBD2 agrees at 9 bases. J was trimmed by 3 bases and V by 3 bases; bases with no gene match: 1. This CDR3 is built from 14 residues. Germline CDR1 MDHEN, CDR2 SYDVKM. The CDR3 region is CASSFSGSTDTQYF. In DNA, the CDR3 is TGTGCCAGCAGTTTTAGCGGGAGTACAGATACGCAGTATTTT.

This rearrangement joins TRBV18 to TRBJ1-1, with a possible D match to TRBD1 (6 bases). Germline V gene sequence: CDR1 KGHSH, CDR2 LQKENI. This CDR3 region has 14 residues. V dropped 5 bases and J dropped 5 bases, with 15 bases sitting between them. CDR3 bases: TGTGCCAGCTCAAGAGACAGGAAGGCGACTGAAGCTTTCTTT. It specifies CASSRDRKATEAFF.

The chain couples TRBV4-3 to TRBJ2-2; D uncertain. V lost 4 bases to trimming and J lost 4 bases, with 10 bases between them. This CDR3 comprises 14 residues. The V gene's germline CDR1 is LGHNA and CDR2 YSLEER. The CDR3 loop reads CASSRIKRTGELFF. CDR3 nucleotide sequence: TGCGCCAGCAGCCGAATTAAGCGCACCGGGGAGCTGTTTTTT.

The chain uses TRBV28 and TRBJ2-7; 7 nucleotides align to TRBD2. The CDR3 consists of 14 residues. Germline assignment: CDR1 MDHEN and CDR2 SYDVKM. V gave up 6 bases and J gave up 0 bases; unmatched junction bases: 5. CDR3: CASSFSGYSYEQYF. The DNA for the CDR3 is TGTGCCAGCAGCTTTAGCGGGTACTCCTACGAGCAGTACTTC.

The chain uses TRBV28 and TRBJ2-3, with no clear D. Germline CDR1 MDHEN, CDR2 SYDVKM. CDR3 length: 12 amino acids. Trimming took off 6 bases at V and 6 bases at J, with 10 bases between the two ends. CDR3 sequence (DNA): TGTGCCAGCAGCCCCGCCCAGGATACGCAGTATTTT. Its translation: CASSPAQDTQYF.

In this sample, this clonotype turned up a few times. The chain links TRBV4-2 to TRBJ1-2, with TRBD1 identical over 10 bases. The CDR3 has 14 residues. The V and J ends lost 4 bases and 3 bases, in that order; junction bases with no gene match: 2. Germline V lookup: CDR1 LGHNA, CDR2 YNFKEQ. For the CDR3, the DNA is TGTGCCAGCAGCCGTGGACAGGGGGACTATGGCTACACCTTC. This codes for CASSRGQGDYGYTF.

V is TRBV12-3 or TRBV12-4 and J is TRBJ1-5; 7 nucleotides line up with TRBD1. This CDR3 region has 15 residues. The trim removed 2 bases at V and 7 bases at J, leaving 8 bases unmatched. CDR3: CASSLRTAGGQPQHF. The CDR3 DNA follows: TGTGCCAGCAGTTTACGCACGGCAGGGGGGCAGCCCCAGCATTTT.

The sample holds a few counts of this clonotype. V is TRBV24-1 and J is TRBJ1-2; 7 bases are shared with TRBD1. Trimming took 4 bases from V and 4 from J; bases not matched to a gene: 14. CDR3 length: 17 amino acids. Germline CDR1 and CDR2: KGHDR and SFDVKD. This chain's CDR3 is CATSDKGKGGLGYGYTF. CDR3 coding DNA: TGTGCCACCAGTGACAAAGGGAAAGGGGGCTTGGGCTATGGCTACACCTTC.

The rearrangement links TRBV5-1 to TRBJ2-1; 7 bases map to TRBD2. V shed 2 bases, J shed 2 bases, and the junction held 4 bases outside the gene matches. This CDR3 has 15 amino acids. From germline, CDR1 is SGHRS and CDR2 YFSETQ. The CDR3 region has the DNA TGCGCCAGCAGCTTTGGGGGGGTCCCCTACAATGAGCAGTTCTTC. Its protein product is CASSFGGVPYNEQFF.

The chain links TRBV6-2 or TRBV6-3 to TRBJ2-1, with D maybe TRBD2 (5 bases). Germline V lookup: CDR1 MNHEY, CDR2 SVGEGT. The CDR3 runs to 15 residues. Trimming cost V 4 bases and J 2 bases, with 12 bases left between them. CDR3 nucleotide sequence: TGTGCCAGCAGTTTCAGGAGCGGTACCTACAATGAGCAGTTCTTC. Translation: CASSFRSGTYNEQFF.

The chain combines TRBV4-3 with TRBJ2-2; D not certain. Germline CDR1 LGHNA, CDR2 YSLEER. V was pared by 0 bases and J by 1 base, with 6 bases between. The CDR3 sequence is 15 residues long. In nucleotides, the CDR3 is TGCGCCAGCAGCCAAGATAGGCGGAACACCGGGGAGCTGTTTTTT. Its protein product is CASSQDRRNTGELFF.